This T cell receptor (beta chain) stems from a study of cytomegalovirus exposure and HLA in healthy donors. The protocol was immunoSEQ multiplex PCR, while the TCRdb copy is restricted to in-frame clones and leaves out a portion. The sample gives 30,000 to 40,000 clones, roughly 93% of which show up once; about 3.5% is in the top ten. From germline, CDR1 is SGHDT and CDR2 YYEEEE. Trimming shortened V by 0 bases and J by 2 bases, and 11 bases separated the two germline ends. The CDR3 covers 15 residues. The TCR originated in a man aged 18 to 30 in good health and CMV-seronegative. The rearrangement links TRBV5-6 to TRBJ1-2, with D uncertain. Sequencing used PBMCs. CDR3 DNA sequence: TGTGCCAGCAGCTTGGTCCCCGGGTCCAACTATGGCTACACCTTC. This gives the protein CASSLVPGSNYGYTF.